The 2 T cell receptor beta chains below were found in one sample sequenced in a study of control samples from healthy donors and cancer patients. The table came from immunoSEQ multiplex PCR; TCRdb's copy has only in-frame clones and leaves some out. There are 150,000 to 200,000 clones in the sample, with roughly 2% held by the top ten. The sample comprised blood. All receptors derive from a woman in her twenties or thirties in good health.

The chain has TRBV27 and TRBJ2-2, with 9 positions matching TRBD2. CDR3 length equals 13 residues. Trimming cost V 6 bases and J 5 bases; bases outside gene matches: 1. Germline loops: CDR1 MNHEY, CDR2 SMNVEV (reference sequence). The DNA for the CDR3 is TGTGCCAGCAGGACTAGCGGTACCGGGGAGCTGTTTTTT. Translating it yields CASRTSGTGELFF.

This chain connects TRBV2 to TRBJ1-5; D unresolved. The CDR3 has 15 residues. V lost 1 base, J lost 4 bases, and 11 bases lay in between. The germline V gene encodes CDR1 SNHLY and CDR2 FYNNEI. The CDR3 DNA reads as TGTGCCAGCAGTGAAGACAGATTTTTAAATCAGCCCCAGCATTTT. It translates to CASSEDRFLNQPQHF.